Following are 10 T cell receptor beta chains from one sample sequenced in a study of blood T cell repertoires in COVID-19 (dated by TCRdb to 2020 to 2022). The library was generated by the immunoSEQ multiplex PCR assay. TCRdb limited this immuneACCESS table to in-frame rearrangements with V and J called. A share of clones is missing; checked studies link under half to unresolved V genes, and the rest is unexplained. The table for this sample lists about 250,000 clones; around 91% of them were counted only once. Under 2.5% of the sample is held by the ten biggest clonotypes. Sequenced: peripheral blood. Receptor source: an older woman with COVID-19, enrolled during active disease.

V usage is TRBV7-3 and J usage is TRBJ1-1, with TRBD1 matching 7 bases. CDR3 length: 15 amino acids. V shed 5 bases and J 1 base; nucleotides not matched to a gene: 7. Germline-derived CDR1 and CDR2 are SGHTA and FQGTGA. CDR3 nucleotide sequence: TGTGCCAGCAGCAAGACCGGGACAGAGAACACTGAAGCTTTCTTT. It encodes CASSKTGTENTEAFF.

This chain links TRBV30 with TRBJ1-1, with D possibly being TRBD1 (6 bases). This CDR3 has 13 residues. Trimming pared 3 bases from V and 7 bases from J, leaving 15 bases between. CDR1 is GTSNPN, CDR2 SVGIG, per germline (reference sequence). The chain's CDR3 is CAWRMVGGSEAFF. DNA for the CDR3: TGTGCCTGGAGGATGGTAGGGGGAAGTGAAGCTTTCTTT.

This chain joins TRBV6-5 and TRBJ1-2, with 9 bases that match TRBD1. CDR1 MNHEY and CDR2 SVGAGI come from the germline V gene. The CDR3 spans 13 residues. CDR3 nucleotide sequence: TGTGGTTCACAGGGGGCGACTAACTATGGCTACACCTTC. Encoded protein: CGSQGATNYGYTF.

The chain combines TRBV5-4 with TRBJ2-5, with 8 positions matching TRBD2. The CDR3 is 14 amino acids. V lost 2 bases to trimming and J lost 4 bases; unmatched junction nucleotides: 4. Germline CDR1 reads SGHNT; CDR2 reads YYREEE (reference sequence). CDR3 in DNA: TGTGCCAGCAGCTTAATCGGGGGGGTAGAGACCCAGTACTTC. Its translation: CASSLIGGVETQYF.

This clone was observed a few times. The chain joins TRBV7-9 to TRBJ1-3; 12 positions match TRBD1. Looked up from germline, CDR1 is SEHNR and CDR2 is FQNEAQ (reference sequence). V was pared by 2 bases and J by 3 bases, with 11 bases of the junction left unmatched. The CDR3 runs 19 residues. This CDR3 reads CASSLSVLGQGANGNTIYF. CDR3 coding DNA: TGTGCCAGCAGCTTATCGGTGTTGGGACAGGGGGCAAATGGAAACACCATATATTTT.

The chain couples TRBV7-8 to TRBJ2-1, with TRBD2 matching 12 bases. CDR1 and CDR2 from the germline V gene are SGHVS and FQNEAQ. V gave up 5 bases and J gave up 15 bases; unmatched junction bases: 5. The CDR3 is 12 amino acids. CDR3 in amino acids: CASSHTSGGLFF. Written as DNA, the CDR3 is TGTGCCAGCAGCCACACTAGCGGGGGGTTGTTCTTC.

This chain links TRBV7-9 with TRBJ2-3; D may be TRBD2 (6 bases). The V and J ends lost 2 bases and 12 bases respectively, with 18 bases between them. The CDR3 has 14 residues. From germline, CDR1 is SEHNR and CDR2 FQNEAQ (reference sequence). Here the CDR3 reads CASSLPEGLRYQYF. CDR3 bases: TGTGCCAGCAGCTTACCTGAGGGACTCCGTTACCAGTATTTT. The variable domain in full, completed from reference TRBV7-9 and TRBJ2-3, reads DTGVSQNPRHKITKRGQNVTFRCDPISEHNRLYWYRQTLGQGPEFLTYFQNEAQLEKSRLLSDRFSAERPKGSFSTLEIQRTEQGDSAMYLCASSLPEGLRYQYFGPGTRLTVL.

The rearrangement links TRBV6-2 or TRBV6-3 to TRBJ1-1, with a tentative D call TRBD1 (6 bases). Germline CDR1 is MNHEY and CDR2 is SVGEGT. The CDR3 runs 14 residues. The ends were cut back, 5 bases at V and 1 base at J, with 11 bases in the middle. The CDR3: CASSHGQRNTEAFF. The CDR3 DNA sequence: TGTGCCAGCAGTCACGGACAGCGGAACACTGAAGCTTTCTTT.

The J gene is TRBJ1-2, the V gene TRBV7-2, with TRBD1 matching 10 bases. The CDR3 length is 15 residues. The V segment lost 0 bases and the J segment 7 bases; nucleotides outside the gene matches: 5. Germline assignment: CDR1 SGHTA and CDR2 FQGNSA. As DNA, the CDR3 is TGTGCCAGCAGCTTAGCGGACAGGGGGTGGGGTGGCTACACCTTC. It is translated as CASSLADRGWGGYTF. Complete variable domain (other parts from reference TRBV7-2 and TRBJ1-2): GAGVSQSPSNKVTEKGKDVELRCDPISGHTALYWYRQSLGQGLEFLIYFQGNSAPDKSGLPSDRFSAERTGGSVSTLTIQRTQQEDSAVYLCASSLADRGWGGYTFGSGTRLTVV.

The CDR3 DNA reads as TGTGCCAGCAGTCCCCTCCCAGGGGAAAAACTGTTTTTT. This gives the protein CASSPLPGEKLFF. This chain uses TRBV12-3 or TRBV12-4 with TRBJ1-4; D might be TRBD1 (5 bases). V lost 5 bases and J lost 8, with 12 bases in between. CDR3 length: 13 amino acids.